These T cell receptor beta chains were read from a single sample in a study of blood T cell repertoires in COVID-19. The method was immunoSEQ multiplex PCR; TCRdb's version includes in-frame clones alone and lacks a portion of them. The sample contains over 200,000 clones, under 90% of which appear only once. Sequencing was carried out using peripheral blood. Source of these receptors: a woman of 80 years or more with active or convalescent COVID-19. Both conserved end residues are part of each CDR3. D genes are given only for firm matches. For some rows the clone size is stated as once, few or many, or as a class when expanded; others skip it.

D gene,clone size,V gene,J gene,CDR3 protein,CDR3 DNA
.,.,TRBV5-1,TRBJ1-2,CASSFAGGDGYTF,TGCGCCAGCAGCTTCGCCGGGGGGGATGGCTACACCTTC
TRBD1,.,TRBV7-8,TRBJ1-4,CASSRTGDEKLFF,TGTGCCAGCAGCCGGACAGGGGATGAAAAACTGTTTTTT
TRBD1,.,TRBV18,TRBJ1-3,CASSPGQGQVYSGNTIYF,TGTGCCAGCTCACCCGGACAGGGGCAGGTTTACTCTGGAAACACCATATATTTT
.,.,TRBV19,TRBJ1-5,CASSIPRIALWPQHF,TGTGCCAGTAGTATCCCACGAATAGCATTGTGGCCCCAGCATTTT
.,.,TRBV20-1,TRBJ1-2,CSASSGYYGYTF,TGCAGTGCTAGTTCGGGGTACTATGGCTACACCTTC
.,.,TRBV9,TRBJ2-3,CASSVLTSSTDTQYF,TGTGCCAGCAGCGTATTGACTTCAAGCACAGATACGCAGTATTTT
.,once,TRBV7-2,TRBJ1-5,CASSLGLEPQHF,TGTGCCAGCAGCTTAGGCTTAGAGCCCCAGCATTTT
.,.,TRBV10-3,TRBJ2-5,CAISPGLRETQYF,TGTGCCATCAGTCCCGGACTAAGAGAGACCCAGTACTTC
TRBD1,.,TRBV30,TRBJ1-5,CAWSLTGGSQPQHF,TGTGCCTGGAGTTTAACAGGGGGCAGTCAGCCCCAGCATTTT
TRBD1,.,TRBV7-9,TRBJ2-1,CASSLEGQGYNEQFF,TGTGCCAGCAGCTTAGAGGGACAGGGCTATAATGAGCAGTTCTTC
.,.,TRBV11-3,TRBJ1-1,CASSLSGSVEAFF,TGTGCCAGCAGCTTAAGCGGCTCCGTTGAAGCTTTCTTT
TRBD1,.,TRBV9,TRBJ1-1,CASSATGGVRNTEAFF,TGTGCCAGCAGCGCAACAGGGGGCGTACGGAACACTGAAGCTTTCTTT
.,.,TRBV6-2/TRBV6-3,TRBJ2-1,CASSGRGNEQFF,TGTGCCAGCAGCGGCAGGGGCAATGAGCAGTTCTTC
TRBD2,.,TRBV7-2,TRBJ2-5,CASSSGLVSETQYF,TGTGCCAGCAGCTCCGGACTAGTAAGCGAGACCCAGTACTTC
TRBD2,.,TRBV19,TRBJ2-7,CASRGAGGPEYEQYF,TGTGCCAGTAGGGGAGCGGGAGGGCCTGAATACGAGCAGTACTTC
.,.,TRBV25-1,TRBJ1-3,CASSEYFPGINSGNTIYF,TGTGCCAGCAGTGAATATTTTCCAGGCATTAACTCTGGAAACACCATATATTTT
.,.,TRBV19,TRBJ1-2,CASSLLRVYGYTF,TGTGCCAGTAGCCTCCTTCGGGTCTATGGCTACACCTTC
TRBD2,.,TRBV18,TRBJ2-1,CASSPGLVGFDEQFF,TGTGCCAGCTCACCCGGACTAGTAGGCTTCGATGAGCAGTTCTTC
.,few,TRBV30,TRBJ1-4,CAWSERTEKLFF,TGTGCCTGGAGCGAAAGGACAGAAAAACTGTTTTTT
.,.,TRBV7-9,TRBJ2-1,CASSLEDTYNEQFF,TGTGCCAGCAGCTTAGAGGACACCTACAATGAGCAGTTCTTC
.,.,TRBV5-1,TRBJ2-7,CASSLDPSSYEQYF,TGCGCCAGCAGCCTAGACCCGAGCTCCTACGAGCAGTACTTC
TRBD2,.,TRBV5-1,TRBJ2-7,CASSWTSGAVGEQYF,TGCGCCAGCAGCTGGACTAGCGGGGCGGTTGGGGAGCAGTACTTC
TRBD2,.,TRBV7-2,TRBJ2-7,CASSLSGRKNEQYF,TGTGCCAGCAGCTTAAGCGGGAGGAAGAACGAGCAGTACTTC
.,.,TRBV10-3,TRBJ2-7,CAISAPEGEQYF,TGTGCCATCAGTGCGCCCGAGGGCGAGCAGTACTTC
TRBD1,once,TRBV29-1,TRBJ1-1,CSVDRGNTEAFF,TGCAGCGTAGACAGGGGGAACACTGAAGCTTTCTTT
TRBD2,few,TRBV28,TRBJ2-7,CASSFWGRVHYEQYF,TGTGCCAGCAGTTTTTGGGGGAGGGTCCACTACGAGCAGTACTTC
.,.,TRBV29-1,TRBJ1-3,CSVGENTIYF,TGCAGCGTTGGCGAAAACACCATATATTTT
.,.,TRBV4-1,TRBJ1-1,CASSQQGLGAFF,TGCGCCAGCAGCCAACAGGGTTTGGGAGCTTTCTTT
TRBD1,.,TRBV7-9,TRBJ2-2,CASSLETGGTGELFF,TGTGCCAGCAGCTTAGAAACAGGGGGCACCGGGGAGCTGTTTTTT
.,.,TRBV29-1,TRBJ2-4,CSVPSRGLNIQYF,TGCAGCGTGCCGAGTCGGGGATTGAACATTCAGTACTTC
TRBD1,.,TRBV5-1,TRBJ2-1,CASSLEGQGYNEQFF,TGCGCCAGCAGCTTGGAGGGACAGGGTTACAATGAGCAGTTCTTC
.,.,TRBV3-1/TRBV3-2,TRBJ2-3,CASRDWDTSTDTQYF,TGTGCCAGCCGCGACTGGGACACCAGCACAGATACGCAGTATTTT
TRBD2,.,TRBV6-6,TRBJ2-7,CASSYLAGGISYEQYF,TGTGCCAGCAGTTACTTGGCGGGAGGCATTTCCTACGAGCAGTACTTC
.,.,TRBV7-6,TRBJ2-2,CASSPGTLTGELFF,TGTGCCAGCAGCCCCGGGACACTCACCGGGGAGCTGTTTTTT
TRBD1,.,TRBV2,TRBJ1-5,CASSRDRGQKPQHF,TGTGCCAGCAGCCGGGACAGGGGGCAGAAGCCCCAGCATTTT
.,.,TRBV6-6,TRBJ2-7,CASSYVRGNDEQYF,TGTGCCAGCAGTTACGTCAGGGGTAACGACGAGCAGTACTTC
TRBD1,few,TRBV5-8,TRBJ2-4,CASSFDRGENIQYF,TGTGCCAGCAGCTTTGACAGGGGAGAAAACATTCAGTACTTC
TRBD2,.,TRBV24-1,TRBJ2-1,CATSESRTSGGYNEQFF,TGTGCCACCAGTGAATCTCGGACTAGCGGGGGCTACAATGAGCAGTTCTTC
TRBD2,.,TRBV19,TRBJ2-4,CASSLLAGEGKNIQYF,TGTGCCAGTAGCCTTCTAGCGGGAGAAGGCAAAAACATTCAGTACTTC
TRBD2,.,TRBV5-1,TRBJ2-7,CASGLAGAGRYEQYF,TGCGCCAGCGGACTAGCGGGAGCCGGTAGATACGAGCAGTACTTC
.,.,TRBV5-1,TRBJ1-1,CASSPGSQNTEAFF,TGCGCCAGCAGCCCGGGGTCACAAAACACTGAAGCTTTCTTT
.,.,TRBV7-2,TRBJ1-5,CASSLGDYSNQPQHF,TGTGCCAGCAGCTTAGGAGATTATAGCAATCAGCCCCAGCATTTT
.,.,TRBV19,TRBJ2-1,CASRGGLFYNEQFF,TGTGCCAGTAGGGGGGGGCTATTCTACAATGAGCAGTTCTTC
.,.,TRBV7-9,TRBJ1-3,CASSLGGQGISGNTIYF,TGTGCCAGCAGCTTAGGGGGGCAGGGGATCTCTGGAAACACCATATATTTT
TRBD2,once,TRBV4-1,TRBJ2-7,CASSQDWGSSGRGEQYF,TGCGCCAGCAGCCAAGATTGGGGTTCTAGCGGGAGGGGTGAGCAGTACTTC
.,.,TRBV5-1,TRBJ2-2,CASSLDSANTGELFF,TGCGCCAGCAGCTTGGATAGCGCGAACACCGGGGAGCTGTTTTTT
TRBD1,.,TRBV6-6,TRBJ1-2,CASSPSDRVDGYTF,TGTGCCAGCAGTCCTTCGGACAGGGTGGACGGCTACACCTTC
TRBD2,.,TRBV19,TRBJ2-7,CASGTSGALGRYEQYF,TGTGCCAGCGGGACTAGCGGGGCCCTGGGGCGCTACGAGCAGTACTTC
TRBD2,.,TRBV5-1,TRBJ2-7,CASSFSGNYEQYF,TGCGCCAGCAGCTTCAGCGGGAACTACGAGCAGTACTTC
.,once,TRBV5-1,TRBJ1-1,CASSLVAGNTEAFF,TGCGCCAGCAGCTTGGTGGCGGGGAACACTGAAGCTTTCTTT
TRBD1,few,TRBV3-1/TRBV3-2,TRBJ1-6,CASSRGTVNSPLHF,TGTGCCAGCAGCCGAGGGACAGTAAATTCACCCCTCCACTTT
.,few,TRBV7-9,TRBJ1-2,CASSLAGRYGYTF,TGTGCCAGCAGCTTAGCAGGGAGATATGGCTACACCTTC
.,.,TRBV6-2/TRBV6-3,TRBJ1-6,CASSPRGLALHF,TGTGCCAGCAGTCCGCGGGGCTTGGCCCTCCACTTT
TRBD2,once,TRBV7-3,TRBJ2-3,CASSLRQTSGGYTDTQYF,TGTGCCAGCAGCTTAAGGCAGACTAGCGGGGGATACACAGATACGCAGTATTTT
.,.,TRBV6-5,TRBJ2-1,CASQTWVRANEQFF,TGTGCCAGCCAAACCTGGGTCAGGGCGAATGAGCAGTTCTTC
.,.,TRBV7-2,TRBJ1-1,CASSYYPRNTEAFF,TGTGCCAGCAGCTATTATCCCCGGAACACTGAAGCTTTCTTT
.,.,TRBV5-8,TRBJ1-6,CASSLMRMNSPLHF,TGTGCCAGCAGCTTGATGAGGATGAATTCACCCCTCCACTTT
.,.,TRBV29-1,TRBJ2-7,CSVEVQGYEQYF,TGCAGCGTTGAGGTACAGGGATACGAGCAGTACTTC
.,.,TRBV7-9,TRBJ2-1,CASSLSLLGVNEQFF,TGTGCCAGCAGCTTAAGTCTCCTAGGAGTCAATGAGCAGTTCTTC
.,once,TRBV5-4,TRBJ1-2,CASSSYRESNYGYTF,TGTGCCAGCAGCTCTTACAGGGAATCCAACTATGGCTACACCTTC